This is a list of T cell receptor beta chains from one sample in a study of PD-1 blockade in classical Hodgkin lymphoma. Method: immunoSEQ multiplex PCR; TCRdb's copy keeps in-frame clones and lacks some. The data hold roughly 38,000 clones, with around 87% observed a single time. The sample here was peripheral blood mononuclear cells (PBMCs), taken before the second cycle of nivolumab. These receptors were obtained from a human donor with classical Hodgkin lymphoma. Both conserved end residues are part of each CDR3.

v_call: TRBV15; j_call: TRBJ2-5; cdr3_aa: CATSPTQGQTQYF
v_call: TRBV28; j_call: TRBJ2-7; cdr3_aa: CASSFSLRARSYEQYF
v_call: TRBV14; j_call: TRBJ2-1; cdr3_aa: CASSQGLFGEQFF
v_call: TRBV6-5; j_call: TRBJ2-1; cdr3_aa: CASSRGYGEQFF
v_call: TRBV6-4; j_call: TRBJ2-3; cdr3_aa: CASSTGRSTDTQYF
v_call: TRBV2; j_call: TRBJ2-3; cdr3_aa: CASSEQAGVSTDTQYF
v_call: TRBV6-6; j_call: TRBJ2-1; cdr3_aa: CASSYDSLGGEQFF
v_call: TRBV6-1; j_call: TRBJ2-1; cdr3_aa: CASSENSGRLWFF
v_call: TRBV27; j_call: TRBJ1-1; cdr3_aa: CASSFGQGGRSFF
v_call: TRBV7-8; j_call: TRBJ2-7; cdr3_aa: CASSSRPYEQYF
v_call: TRBV6-6; j_call: TRBJ2-1; cdr3_aa: CASKGPYDEQFF
v_call: TRBV6-1; j_call: TRBJ2-5; cdr3_aa: CAGAGLQETQYF
v_call: TRBV13; j_call: TRBJ1-2; cdr3_aa: CASSPTETFNYGYTF
v_call: TRBV5-1; j_call: TRBJ2-2; cdr3_aa: CASSWDAGGNTGELFF
v_call: TRBV13; j_call: TRBJ2-7; cdr3_aa: CASSGRGEQYF
v_call: TRBV6-1; j_call: TRBJ1-6; cdr3_aa: CASSELRTGVSPLHF
v_call: TRBV6-6; j_call: TRBJ2-2; cdr3_aa: CASTSPPGGTGELFF
v_call: TRBV5-5; j_call: TRBJ1-4; cdr3_aa: CASSLDLGGKLFF
v_call: TRBV2; j_call: TRBJ1-2; cdr3_aa: CASSEVRGGYGYTF
v_call: TRBV2; j_call: TRBJ2-2; cdr3_aa: CASNSDTGELFF
v_call: TRBV28; j_call: TRBJ2-5; cdr3_aa: CASGLGGLAGEETQYF
v_call: TRBV2; j_call: TRBJ2-7; cdr3_aa: CASSESLAGAYEQYF
v_call: TRBV6-1; j_call: TRBJ2-7; cdr3_aa: CASSAGYSYEQYF
v_call: TRBV18; j_call: TRBJ2-7; cdr3_aa: CASSPRASGYEQYF
v_call: TRBV5-1; j_call: TRBJ1-3; cdr3_aa: CASSLEGGYSGNTIYF
v_call: TRBV19; j_call: TRBJ1-3; cdr3_aa: CASIGGFSGNTIYF
v_call: TRBV28; j_call: TRBJ1-5; cdr3_aa: CASSLSQPQHF
v_call: TRBV18; j_call: TRBJ1-1; cdr3_aa: CASSPRREDTEAFF
v_call: TRBV19; j_call: TRBJ2-2; cdr3_aa: CASSIGRTGNTGELFF
v_call: TRBV7-9; j_call: TRBJ2-2; cdr3_aa: CASSLTGTAGELFF
v_call: TRBV4-1; j_call: TRBJ2-3; cdr3_aa: CASSQDPAGASDTQYF
v_call: TRBV1; j_call: TRBJ2-5; cdr3_aa: CTSSLGQQETQYF
v_call: TRBV7-6; j_call: TRBJ2-5; cdr3_aa: CASSLGGGVETQYF
v_call: TRBV9; j_call: TRBJ1-5; cdr3_aa: CASSAPGTVLSNQPQHF
v_call: TRBV5-4; j_call: TRBJ2-7; cdr3_aa: CASTISGSSYEQYF
v_call: TRBV7-9; j_call: TRBJ2-7; cdr3_aa: CASSLDGRVNEQYF
v_call: TRBV2; j_call: TRBJ2-1; cdr3_aa: CASTEDFGAYNEQFF
v_call: TRBV27; j_call: TRBJ2-7; cdr3_aa: CASSLKDYSYEQYF
v_call: TRBV29-1; j_call: TRBJ1-2; cdr3_aa: CSVLRGGSYGYTF
v_call: TRBV7-8; j_call: TRBJ2-2; cdr3_aa: CASSSRTGGGGRTGELFF
v_call: TRBV27; j_call: TRBJ1-1; cdr3_aa: CASSSWAGEAFF
v_call: TRBV11-2; j_call: TRBJ1-1; cdr3_aa: CASRAPGHQTDAAGVAFF
v_call: TRBV27; j_call: TRBJ2-1; cdr3_aa: CASSPITGNEQFF
v_call: TRBV19; j_call: TRBJ2-4; cdr3_aa: CASSVPGLIAKNIQYF
v_call: TRBV28; j_call: TRBJ1-2; cdr3_aa: CASSSLGYGYTF
v_call: TRBV5-1; j_call: TRBJ2-7; cdr3_aa: CASTRGVSDEQYF
v_call: TRBV5-1; j_call: TRBJ2-1; cdr3_aa: CASSFPGFVLNPNEQFF
v_call: TRBV7-2; j_call: TRBJ2-7; cdr3_aa: CASSPQIGQGAREQYF
v_call: TRBV14; j_call: TRBJ2-1; cdr3_aa: CASSQALFAFGNEQFF
v_call: TRBV2; j_call: TRBJ1-1; cdr3_aa: CASAFGEVEAFF
v_call: TRBV4-3; j_call: TRBJ2-5; cdr3_aa: CASSQHRGETQETQYF
v_call: TRBV9; j_call: TRBJ2-1; cdr3_aa: CASSPPLGGEGNEQFF
v_call: TRBV7-2; j_call: TRBJ1-2; cdr3_aa: CASSFDRGNYGYTF
v_call: TRBV6-1; j_call: TRBJ2-7; cdr3_aa: CASLAWSSYEQYF
v_call: TRBV27; j_call: TRBJ1-5; cdr3_aa: CASRNRGPNQPQHF
v_call: TRBV29-1; j_call: TRBJ1-1; cdr3_aa: CSVSTKGVNTEAFF
v_call: TRBV7-9; j_call: TRBJ2-2; cdr3_aa: CVVWTGDTGELFF
v_call: TRBV7-9; j_call: TRBJ1-1; cdr3_aa: CASSLGQGIRRDTEAFF